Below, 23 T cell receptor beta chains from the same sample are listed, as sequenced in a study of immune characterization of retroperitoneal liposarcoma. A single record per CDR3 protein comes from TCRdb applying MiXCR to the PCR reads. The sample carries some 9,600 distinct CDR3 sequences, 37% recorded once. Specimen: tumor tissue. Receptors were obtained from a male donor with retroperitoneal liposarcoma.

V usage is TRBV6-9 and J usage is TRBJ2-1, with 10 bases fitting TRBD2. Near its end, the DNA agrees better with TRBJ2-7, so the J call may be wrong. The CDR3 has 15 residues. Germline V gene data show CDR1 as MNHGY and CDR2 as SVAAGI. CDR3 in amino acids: CASSSASGGFYEQYF. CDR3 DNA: TGTGCCAGCAGTTCAGCTAGCGGGGGATTCTACGAGCAGTACTTC.

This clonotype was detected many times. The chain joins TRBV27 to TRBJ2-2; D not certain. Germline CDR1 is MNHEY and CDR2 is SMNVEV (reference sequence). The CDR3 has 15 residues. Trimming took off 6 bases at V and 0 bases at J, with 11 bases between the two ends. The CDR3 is CASRRPGPNTGELFF. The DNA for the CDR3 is TGTGCCAGCAGACGGCCCGGACCGAACACCGGGGAGCTGTTTTTT.

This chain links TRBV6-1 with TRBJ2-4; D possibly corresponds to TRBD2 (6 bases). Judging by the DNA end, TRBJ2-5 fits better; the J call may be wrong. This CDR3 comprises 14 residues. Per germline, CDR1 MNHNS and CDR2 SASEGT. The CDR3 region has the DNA TGTGCCAGTGATCGCGGGCGGGACCTTCGGACCCAGTACTTC. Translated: CASDRGRDLRTQYF.

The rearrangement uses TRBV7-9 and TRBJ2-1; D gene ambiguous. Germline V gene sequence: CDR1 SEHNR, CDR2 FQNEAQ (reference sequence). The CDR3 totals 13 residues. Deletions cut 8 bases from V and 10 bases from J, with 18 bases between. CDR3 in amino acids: CASSSASTYEQFF. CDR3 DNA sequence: TGTGCCAGCTCCTCGGCCAGCACCTACGAGCAGTTCTTC.

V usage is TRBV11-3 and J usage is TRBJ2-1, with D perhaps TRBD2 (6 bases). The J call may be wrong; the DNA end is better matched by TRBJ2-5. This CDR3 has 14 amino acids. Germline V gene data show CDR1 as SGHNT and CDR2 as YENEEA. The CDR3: CASSPGLFVETQYF. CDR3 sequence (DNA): TGTGCCAGCAGCCCGGGACTGTTCGTAGAGACCCAGTACTTC.

DNA for the CDR3: TGTGCCAGCAGAGTACATGGATACAATGAGCAGTACTTC. It translates to CASRVHGYNEQYF. V is TRBV6-1 and J is TRBJ2-1, with D unresolved. The end of the DNA is better explained by TRBJ2-7, so the J call may be wrong. CDR3 length: 13 amino acids. The germline gives CDR1 MNHNS, CDR2 SASEGT.

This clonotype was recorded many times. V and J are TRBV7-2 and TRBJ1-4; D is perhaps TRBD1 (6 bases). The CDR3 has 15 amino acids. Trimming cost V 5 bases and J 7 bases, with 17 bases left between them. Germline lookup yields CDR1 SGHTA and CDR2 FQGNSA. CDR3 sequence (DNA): TGTGCCAGCAGCACGATGACAGGTTTGGGTGAAAAACTGTTTTTT. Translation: CASSTMTGLGEKLFF. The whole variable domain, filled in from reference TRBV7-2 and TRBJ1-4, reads GAGVSQSPSNKVTEKGKDVELRCDPISGHTALYWYRQSLGQGLEFLIYFQGNSAPDKSGLPSDRFSAERTGGSVSTLTIQRTQQEDSAVYLCASSTMTGLGEKLFFGSGTQLSVL.

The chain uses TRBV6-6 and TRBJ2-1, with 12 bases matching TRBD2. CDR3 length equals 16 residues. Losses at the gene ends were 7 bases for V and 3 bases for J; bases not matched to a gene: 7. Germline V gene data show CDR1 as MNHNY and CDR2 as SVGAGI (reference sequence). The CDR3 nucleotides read TGTGCCAGCACCGGACTAGCGGGAAATTACTACAATGAGCAGTTCTTC. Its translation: CASTGLAGNYYNEQFF.

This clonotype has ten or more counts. Here the CDR3 reads CASSGTSGGAETQYF. CDR3 DNA sequence: TGTGCCAGCAGTGGGACTAGCGGGGGGGCAGAGACCCAGTACTTC. J is TRBJ2-5 and V is TRBV6-1, with 15 bases fitting TRBD2. Germline trimming cut 4 bases from V and 4 bases from J; bases unmatched to any gene: 1. CDR3 length: 15 residues. Per germline, CDR1 MNHNS and CDR2 SASEGT.

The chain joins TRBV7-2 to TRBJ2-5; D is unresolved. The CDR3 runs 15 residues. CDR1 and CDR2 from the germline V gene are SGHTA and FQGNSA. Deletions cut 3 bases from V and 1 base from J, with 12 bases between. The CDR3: CASSFVRIFQETQYF. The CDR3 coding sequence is TGTGCCAGCAGCTTTGTTCGGATATTCCAAGAGACCCAGTACTTC.

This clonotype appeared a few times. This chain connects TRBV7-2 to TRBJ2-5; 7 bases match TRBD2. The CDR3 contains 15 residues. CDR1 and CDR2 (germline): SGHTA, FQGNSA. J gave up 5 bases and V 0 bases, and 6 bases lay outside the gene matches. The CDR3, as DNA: TGTGCCAGCAGCTTAGCGCAGCGGGACGGGGAGACCCAGTACTTC. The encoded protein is CASSLAQRDGETQYF.

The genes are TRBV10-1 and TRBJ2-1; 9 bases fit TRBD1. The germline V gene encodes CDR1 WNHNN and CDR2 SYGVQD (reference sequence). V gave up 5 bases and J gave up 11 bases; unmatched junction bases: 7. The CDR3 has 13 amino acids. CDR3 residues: CASSQQTGGQQFF. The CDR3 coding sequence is TGCGCCAGCAGTCAACAGACAGGGGGTCAGCAGTTCTTC.

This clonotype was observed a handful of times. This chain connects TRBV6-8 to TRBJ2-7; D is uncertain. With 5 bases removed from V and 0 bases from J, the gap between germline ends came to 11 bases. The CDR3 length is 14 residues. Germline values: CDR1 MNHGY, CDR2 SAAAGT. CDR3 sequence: CASSAYPSSYEQYF. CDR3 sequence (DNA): TGTGCCAGCAGTGCTTATCCTAGCTCCTACGAGCAGTACTTC.

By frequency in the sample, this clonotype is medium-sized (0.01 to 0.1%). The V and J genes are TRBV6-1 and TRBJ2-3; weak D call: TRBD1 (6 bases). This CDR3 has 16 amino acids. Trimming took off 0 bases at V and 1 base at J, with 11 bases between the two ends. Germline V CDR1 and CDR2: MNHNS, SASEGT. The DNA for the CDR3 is TGTGCCAGCAGTGAAGCACAGGGATGGGGCACAGATACGCAGTATTTT. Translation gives CASSEAQGWGTDTQYF.

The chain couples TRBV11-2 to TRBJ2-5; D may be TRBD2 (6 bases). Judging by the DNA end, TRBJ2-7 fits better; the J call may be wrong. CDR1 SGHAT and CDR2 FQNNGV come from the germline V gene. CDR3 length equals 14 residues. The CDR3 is CASSVDRTTSEQYF. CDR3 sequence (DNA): TGTGCCAGCAGCGTGGATAGGACTACTTCCGAGCAGTACTTC.

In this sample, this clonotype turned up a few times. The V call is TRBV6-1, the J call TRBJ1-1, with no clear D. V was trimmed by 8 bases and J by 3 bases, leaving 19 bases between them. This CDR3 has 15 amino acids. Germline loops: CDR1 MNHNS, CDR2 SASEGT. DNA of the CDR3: TGTGCCAGCGCTACAAGGGAAGTTGCTTACACTGAAGCTTTCTTT. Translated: CASATREVAYTEAFF.

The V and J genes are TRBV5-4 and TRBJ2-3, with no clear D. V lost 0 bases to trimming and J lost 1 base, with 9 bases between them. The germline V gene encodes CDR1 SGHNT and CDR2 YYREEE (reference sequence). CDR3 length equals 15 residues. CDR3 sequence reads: CASSLVTFGTDTQYF. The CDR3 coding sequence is TGTGCCAGCAGCTTGGTTACATTTGGCACAGATACGCAGTATTTT.

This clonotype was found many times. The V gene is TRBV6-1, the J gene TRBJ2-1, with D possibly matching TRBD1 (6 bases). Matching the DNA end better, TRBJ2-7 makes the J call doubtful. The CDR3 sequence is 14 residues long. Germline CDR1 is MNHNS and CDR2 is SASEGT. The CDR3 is CASVSGQMNDEQYF. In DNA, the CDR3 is TGTGCCAGCGTCTCTGGACAGATGAACGACGAGCAGTACTTC.

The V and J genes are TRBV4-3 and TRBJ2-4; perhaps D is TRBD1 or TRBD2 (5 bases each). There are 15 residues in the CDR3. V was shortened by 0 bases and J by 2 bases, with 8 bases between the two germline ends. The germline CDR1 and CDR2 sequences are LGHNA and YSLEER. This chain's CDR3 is CASSQDEGTKNIQYF. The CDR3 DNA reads TGCGCCAGCAGCCAAGATGAGGGGACCAAAAACATTCAGTACTTC.

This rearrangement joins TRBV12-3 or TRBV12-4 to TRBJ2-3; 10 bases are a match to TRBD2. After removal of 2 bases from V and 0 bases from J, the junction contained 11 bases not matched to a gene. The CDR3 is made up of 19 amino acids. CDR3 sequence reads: CASSLYSLAGALSTDTQYF. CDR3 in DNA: TGTGCCAGCAGTTTATATAGCCTAGCGGGGGCCCTTAGCACAGATACGCAGTATTTT.

CDR3 nucleotide sequence: TGTGCCAGCAGTGCCCGGGGCACAGATACGCAGTATTTT. Translated: CASSARGTDTQYF. V and J are TRBV6-5 and TRBJ2-3; D call uncertain. CDR3 length equals 13 residues. The germline V and J ends were trimmed by 5 bases and 1 base, with 7 bases remaining between them. Germline values: CDR1 MNHEY, CDR2 SVGAGI.

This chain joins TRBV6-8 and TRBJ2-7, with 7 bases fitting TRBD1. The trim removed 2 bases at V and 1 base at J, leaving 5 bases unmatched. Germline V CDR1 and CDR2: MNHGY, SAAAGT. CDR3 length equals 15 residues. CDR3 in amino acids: CASSYLTGESYEQYF. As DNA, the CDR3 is TGTGCCAGCAGTTACCTCACAGGGGAATCCTACGAGCAGTACTTC.

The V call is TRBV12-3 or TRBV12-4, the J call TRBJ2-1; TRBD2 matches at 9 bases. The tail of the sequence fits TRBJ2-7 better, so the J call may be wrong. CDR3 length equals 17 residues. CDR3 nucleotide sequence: TGTGCCAGCAGCCTTAGTGGCTGGACTAGCGTATACAATGAGCAGTACTTC. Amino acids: CASSLSGWTSVYNEQYF.